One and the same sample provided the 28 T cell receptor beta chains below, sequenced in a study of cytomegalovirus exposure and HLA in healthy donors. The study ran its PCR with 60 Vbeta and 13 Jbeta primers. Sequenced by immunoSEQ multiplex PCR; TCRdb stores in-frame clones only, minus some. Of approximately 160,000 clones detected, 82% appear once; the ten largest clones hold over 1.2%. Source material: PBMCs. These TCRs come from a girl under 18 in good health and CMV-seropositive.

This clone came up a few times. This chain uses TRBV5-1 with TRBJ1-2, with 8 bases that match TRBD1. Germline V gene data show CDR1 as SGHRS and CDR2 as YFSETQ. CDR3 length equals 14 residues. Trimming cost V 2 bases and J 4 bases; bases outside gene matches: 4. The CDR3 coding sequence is TGCGCCAGCAGCTTCCAGGGGGCAGGCTATGGCTACACCTTC. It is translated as CASSFQGAGYGYTF.

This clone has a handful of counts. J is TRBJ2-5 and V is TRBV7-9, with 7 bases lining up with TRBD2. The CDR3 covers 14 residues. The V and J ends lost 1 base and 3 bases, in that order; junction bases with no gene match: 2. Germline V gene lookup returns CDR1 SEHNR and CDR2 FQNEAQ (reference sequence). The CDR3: CASSLGGREETQYF. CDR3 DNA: TGTGCCAGCAGCTTAGGTGGGAGGGAAGAGACCCAGTACTTC.

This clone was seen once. The CDR3 reads CASSGAGTSGGASTDTQYF. CDR3 DNA sequence: TGTGCCAGCAGCGGAGCTGGGACTAGCGGGGGTGCTAGCACAGATACGCAGTATTTT. The J gene is TRBJ2-3, the V gene TRBV7-9; 14 nucleotides agree with TRBD2. The CDR3 loop spans 19 amino acids. V lost 5 bases and J lost 0; bases outside the gene matches: 10. CDR1 is SEHNR, CDR2 FQNEAQ, per germline (reference sequence).

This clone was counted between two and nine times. DNA for the CDR3: TGCGCCAGCTGGTCCGGGACAGGGGGTGACGAGCAGTACTTC. Residues: CASWSGTGGDEQYF. The chain combines TRBV5-1 with TRBJ2-7, with 11 bases lining up with TRBD1. The CDR3 totals 14 residues. Germline values: CDR1 SGHRS, CDR2 YFSETQ. The ends lost 7 bases at V and 5 bases at J; junction bases unmatched: 8.

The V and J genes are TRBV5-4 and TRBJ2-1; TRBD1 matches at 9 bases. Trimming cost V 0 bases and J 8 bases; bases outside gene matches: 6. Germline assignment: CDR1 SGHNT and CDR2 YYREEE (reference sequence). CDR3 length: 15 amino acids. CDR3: CASSLEGTGMDEQFF. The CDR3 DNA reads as TGTGCCAGCAGCTTGGAAGGGACAGGGATGGATGAGCAGTTCTTC.

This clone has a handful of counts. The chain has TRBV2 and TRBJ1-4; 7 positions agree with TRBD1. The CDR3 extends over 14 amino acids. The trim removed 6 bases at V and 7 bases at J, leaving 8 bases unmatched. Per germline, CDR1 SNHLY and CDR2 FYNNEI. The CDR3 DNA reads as TGTGCCAGCAGATTACAGGGGAATAGTGAAAAACTGTTTTTT. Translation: CASRLQGNSEKLFF.

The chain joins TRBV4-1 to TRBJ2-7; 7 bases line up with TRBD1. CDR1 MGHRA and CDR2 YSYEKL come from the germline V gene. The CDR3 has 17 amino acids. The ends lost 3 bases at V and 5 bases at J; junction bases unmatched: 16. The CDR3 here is CASSQDKLTGIIDEQYF. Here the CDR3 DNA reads TGCGCCAGCAGCCAGGATAAATTGACAGGGATAATCGACGAGCAGTACTTC.

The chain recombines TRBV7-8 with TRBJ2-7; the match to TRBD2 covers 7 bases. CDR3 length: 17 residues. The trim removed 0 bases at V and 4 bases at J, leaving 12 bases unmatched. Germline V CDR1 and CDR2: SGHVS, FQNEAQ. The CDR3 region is CASSLAGRPWEGYEQYF. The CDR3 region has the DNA TGTGCCAGCAGCTTAGCCGGAAGGCCTTGGGAGGGGTACGAGCAGTACTTC. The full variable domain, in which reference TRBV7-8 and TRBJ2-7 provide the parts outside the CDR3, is GAGVSQSPRYKVAKRGQDVALRCDPISGHVSLFWYQQALGQGPEFLTYFQNEAQLDKSGLPSDRFFAERPEGSVSTLKIQRTQQEDSAVYLCASSLAGRPWEGYEQYFGPGTRLTVT.

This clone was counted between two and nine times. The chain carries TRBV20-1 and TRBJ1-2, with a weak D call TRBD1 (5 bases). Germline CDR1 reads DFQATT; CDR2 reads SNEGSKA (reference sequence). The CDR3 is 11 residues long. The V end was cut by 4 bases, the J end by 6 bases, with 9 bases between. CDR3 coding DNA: TGCAGTGCTAAAGGGGCAAATGGCTACACCTTC. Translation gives CSAKGANGYTF.

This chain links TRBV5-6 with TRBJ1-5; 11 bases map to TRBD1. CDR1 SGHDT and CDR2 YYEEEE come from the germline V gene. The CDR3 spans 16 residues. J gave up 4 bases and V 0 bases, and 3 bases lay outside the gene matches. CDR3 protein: CASSLGDRGWNQPQHF. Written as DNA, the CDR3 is TGTGCCAGCAGCTTGGGGGACAGGGGGTGGAATCAGCCCCAGCATTTT.

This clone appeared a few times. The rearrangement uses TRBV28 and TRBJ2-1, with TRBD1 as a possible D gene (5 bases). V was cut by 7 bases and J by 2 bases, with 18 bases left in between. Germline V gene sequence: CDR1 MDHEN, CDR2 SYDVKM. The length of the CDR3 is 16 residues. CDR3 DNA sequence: TGTGCCAGCATCCCCAACCTAGGGGCAGCCTACAATGAGCAGTTCTTC. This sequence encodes CASIPNLGAAYNEQFF.

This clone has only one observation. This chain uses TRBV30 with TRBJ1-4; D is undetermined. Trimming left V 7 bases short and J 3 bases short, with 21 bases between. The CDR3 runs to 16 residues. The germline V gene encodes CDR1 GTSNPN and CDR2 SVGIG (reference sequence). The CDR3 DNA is TGTGCCTCAGTGTGGCAGACTCGGCAGTCTAATGAAAAACTGTTTTTT. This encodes CASVWQTRQSNEKLFF.

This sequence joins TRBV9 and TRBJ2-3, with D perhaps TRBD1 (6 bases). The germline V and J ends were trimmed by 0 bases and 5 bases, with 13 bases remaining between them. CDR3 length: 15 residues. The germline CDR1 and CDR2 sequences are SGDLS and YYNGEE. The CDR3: CASSVAGGKGDTQYF. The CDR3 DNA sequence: TGTGCCAGCAGCGTAGCTGGGGGCAAAGGAGATACGCAGTATTTT.

CDR3: CATFWGGRSGGELFF. The CDR3 nucleotides are TGTGCCACCTTCTGGGGAGGGCGGTCGGGCGGGGAGCTGTTTTTT. The V gene is TRBV28, the J gene TRBJ2-2, with 7 bases fitting TRBD2. Per the germline V gene, CDR1 is MDHEN and CDR2 is SYDVKM. This CDR3 has 15 residues. After removal of 10 bases from V and 7 bases from J, the junction contained 15 bases not matched to a gene.

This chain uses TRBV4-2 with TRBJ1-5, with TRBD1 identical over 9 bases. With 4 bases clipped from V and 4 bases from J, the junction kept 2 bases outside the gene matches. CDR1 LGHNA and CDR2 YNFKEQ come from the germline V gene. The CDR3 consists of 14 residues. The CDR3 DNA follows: TGTGCCAGCAGCCTTGGGACAGGGAATCAGCCCCAGCATTTT. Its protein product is CASSLGTGNQPQHF.

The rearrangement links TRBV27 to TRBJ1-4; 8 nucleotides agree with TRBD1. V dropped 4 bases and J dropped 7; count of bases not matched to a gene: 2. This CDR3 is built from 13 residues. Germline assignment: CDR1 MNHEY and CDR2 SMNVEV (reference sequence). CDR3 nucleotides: TGTGCCAGCAGTTCAGACAGGGGTGAAAAACTGTTTTTT. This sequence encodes CASSSDRGEKLFF.

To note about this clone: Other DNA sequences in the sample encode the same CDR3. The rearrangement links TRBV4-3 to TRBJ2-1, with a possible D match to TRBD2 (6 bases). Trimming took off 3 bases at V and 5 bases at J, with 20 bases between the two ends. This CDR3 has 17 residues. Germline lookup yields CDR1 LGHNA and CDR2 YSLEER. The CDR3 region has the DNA TGCGCCAGCAGCCAGTCCTCAGGAGGGACGATCCACAATGAGCAGTTCTTC. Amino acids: CASSQSSGGTIHNEQFF.

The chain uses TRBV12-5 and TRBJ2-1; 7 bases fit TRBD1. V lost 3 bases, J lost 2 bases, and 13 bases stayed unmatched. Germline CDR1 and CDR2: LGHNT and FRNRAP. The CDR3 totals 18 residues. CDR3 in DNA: TGTGCTAGTGGTTTCACACCACCCGACAGGGACCCCTACAATGAGCAGTTCTTC. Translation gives CASGFTPPDRDPYNEQFF.

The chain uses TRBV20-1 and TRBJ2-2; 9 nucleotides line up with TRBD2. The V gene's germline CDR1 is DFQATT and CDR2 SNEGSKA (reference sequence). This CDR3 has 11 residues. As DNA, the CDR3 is TGCCAGGCTAGCGGGGCCGGGGAGCTGTTTTTT. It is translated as CQASGAGELFF.

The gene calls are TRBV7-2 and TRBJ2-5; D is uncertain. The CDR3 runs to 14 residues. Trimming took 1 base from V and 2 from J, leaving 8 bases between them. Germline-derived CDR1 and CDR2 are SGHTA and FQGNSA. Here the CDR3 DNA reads TGTGCCAGCAGCTTAGGGTCACTTCAAGAGACCCAGTACTTC. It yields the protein CASSLGSLQETQYF.

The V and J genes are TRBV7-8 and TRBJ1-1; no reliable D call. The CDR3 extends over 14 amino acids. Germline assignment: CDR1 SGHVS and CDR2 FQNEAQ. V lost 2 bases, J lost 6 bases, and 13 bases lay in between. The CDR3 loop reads CASSLFFGQSEAFF. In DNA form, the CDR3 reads TGTGCCAGCAGCTTATTTTTTGGGCAGTCTGAAGCTTTCTTT.

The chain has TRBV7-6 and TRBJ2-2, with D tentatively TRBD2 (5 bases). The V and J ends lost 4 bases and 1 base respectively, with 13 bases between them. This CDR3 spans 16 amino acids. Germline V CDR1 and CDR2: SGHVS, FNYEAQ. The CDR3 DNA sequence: TGTGCCAGCAGCTCCGCCGGACTGAGGAACACCGGGGAGCTGTTTTTT. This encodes CASSSAGLRNTGELFF.

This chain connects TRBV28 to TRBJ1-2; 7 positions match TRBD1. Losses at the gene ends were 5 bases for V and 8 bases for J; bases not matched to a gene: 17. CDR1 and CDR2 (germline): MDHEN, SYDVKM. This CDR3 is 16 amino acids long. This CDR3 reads CASSLPSTGNRLGYTF. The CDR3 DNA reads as TGTGCCAGCAGTCTTCCGTCGACAGGGAACCGTCTGGGCTACACCTTC.

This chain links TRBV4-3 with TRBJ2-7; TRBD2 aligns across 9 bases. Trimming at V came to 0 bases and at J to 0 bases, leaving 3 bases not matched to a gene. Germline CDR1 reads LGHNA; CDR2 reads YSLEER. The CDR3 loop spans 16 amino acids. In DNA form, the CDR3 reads TGCGCCAGCAGCCAAGAGCAGCGGGGGGTCTCCTACGAGCAGTACTTC. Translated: CASSQEQRGVSYEQYF.

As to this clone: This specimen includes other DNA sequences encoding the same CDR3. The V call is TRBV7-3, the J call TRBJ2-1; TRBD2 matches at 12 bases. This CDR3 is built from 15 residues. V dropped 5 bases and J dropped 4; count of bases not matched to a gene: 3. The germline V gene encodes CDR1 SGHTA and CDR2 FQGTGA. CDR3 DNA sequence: TGTGCCAGCAGCCCGGGGACTAGCGGGTACAATGAGCAGTTCTTC. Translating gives CASSPGTSGYNEQFF. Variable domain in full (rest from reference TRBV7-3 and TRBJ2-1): GAGVSQTPSNKVTEKGKYVELRCDPISGHTALYWYRQSLGQGPEFLIYFQGTGAADDSGLPNDRFFAVRPEGSVSTLKIQRTERGDSAVYLCASSPGTSGYNEQFFGPGTRLTVL.

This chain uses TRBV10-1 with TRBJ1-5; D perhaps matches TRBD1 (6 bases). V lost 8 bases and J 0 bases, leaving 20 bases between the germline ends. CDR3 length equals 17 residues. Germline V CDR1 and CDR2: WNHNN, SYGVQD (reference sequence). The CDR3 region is CASHHDLQGHSNQPQHF. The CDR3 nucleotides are TGCGCCAGCCACCACGATTTACAGGGTCATAGCAATCAGCCCCAGCATTTT.

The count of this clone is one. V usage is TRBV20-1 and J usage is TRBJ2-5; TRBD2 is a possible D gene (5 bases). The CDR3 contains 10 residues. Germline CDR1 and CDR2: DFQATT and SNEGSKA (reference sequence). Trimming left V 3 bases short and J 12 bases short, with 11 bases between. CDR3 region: CSARRAEEYF. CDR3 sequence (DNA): TGCAGTGCTAGGAGGGCCGAGGAGTACTTC.

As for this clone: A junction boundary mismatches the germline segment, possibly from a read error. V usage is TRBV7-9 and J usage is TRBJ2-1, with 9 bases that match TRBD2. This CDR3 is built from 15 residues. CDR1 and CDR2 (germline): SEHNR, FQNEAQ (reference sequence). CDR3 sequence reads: CSSSLASGEYNEQFF. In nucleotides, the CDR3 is TGTTCCAGCAGCTTAGCTAGCGGGGAATACAATGAGCAGTTCTTC.